These 25 T cell receptor beta chains share one sample of origin, sequenced in a study of Ad26.COV2.S vaccination and SARS-CoV-2 variants. The method was immunoSEQ multiplex PCR; TCRdb's version includes in-frame clones alone and lacks a portion of them. This sample yields 350,000 to 400,000 clones, of which around 85% are seen a single time; around 3.4% belongs to the top ten. This sample's treatment: some 19 received Ad26.COV2.S at low or high dose, single or two shots; about five received placebo; per-sample allocation not given. Day 63 after the first injection of vaccine or placebo was the sampling time. The specimen was peripheral blood, collected in a trial of Ad26.COV2.S vaccine versus placebo. These TCRs come from a person between 18 and 59 years old who received the Ad26.COV2.S COVID-19 vaccine or a placebo.

The rearrangement joins TRBV5-1 to TRBJ2-3; unclear D gene. Germline CDR1 SGHRS, CDR2 YFSETQ. V gave up 1 base and J gave up 2 bases, with 11 bases separating them. This CDR3 has 15 residues. CDR3 amino acids: CASSLIGRPTDTQYF. CDR3 sequence (DNA): TGCGCCAGCAGCTTGATTGGCAGGCCCACAGATACGCAGTATTTT.

This rearrangement joins TRBV6-1 to TRBJ1-3, with D possibly TRBD1 on 5 matching bases. Trimming pared 4 bases from V and 10 bases from J, leaving 23 bases between. This CDR3 has 16 residues. CDR1 MNHNS and CDR2 SASEGT come from the germline V gene. The CDR3 region is CASSAVSGTRGKTIYF. CDR3 coding DNA: TGTGCCAGCAGTGCTGTTAGTGGGACGCGTGGTAAGACCATATATTTT.

This CDR3 reads CASSLRVVGWTEAFF. CDR3 nucleotides: TGTGCCAGCAGCTTAAGGGTGGTCGGGTGGACTGAAGCTTTCTTT. The chain combines TRBV7-6 with TRBJ1-1; D unresolved. CDR1 is SGHVS and CDR2 is FNYEAQ in the germline V gene. V lost 2 bases and J 5 bases, leaving 15 bases between the germline ends. This CDR3 contains 15 residues.

V and J are TRBV5-1 and TRBJ1-1; D gene ambiguous. The V and J ends lost 0 bases and 5 bases respectively, with 8 bases between them. The CDR3 is made up of 13 amino acids. CDR1 is SGHRS and CDR2 is YFSETQ in the germline V gene. CDR3: CASSLEYGTEAFF. In nucleotides, the CDR3 is TGCGCCAGCAGCTTGGAGTACGGGACTGAAGCTTTCTTT.

The rearrangement links TRBV4-1 to TRBJ1-2; D might be TRBD1 (5 bases). With 3 bases removed from V and 4 bases from J, the gap between germline ends came to 12 bases. This CDR3 contains 14 residues. Germline-derived CDR1 and CDR2 are MGHRA and YSYEKL. CDR3 residues: CASSQRGLGYGYTF. The CDR3 DNA sequence: TGCGCCAGCAGCCAGAGGGGATTGGGCTATGGCTACACCTTC.

This rearrangement joins TRBV21-1 to TRBJ1-5; TRBD1 is the table's D call and was not checked against the DNA. TRBV21-1 is a pseudogene locus. CDR3 length: 15 amino acids. CDR3 sequence reads: CASSTTGGHGQPQHF. In nucleotides, the CDR3 is TGTGCCAGCAGCACGACAGGGGGCCATGGTCAGCCCCAGCATTTT.

The J gene is TRBJ2-3, the V gene TRBV10-1; maybe TRBD1 (5 bases). The CDR3 contains 13 residues. The V end was cut by 6 bases, the J end by 6 bases, with 13 bases between. Germline CDR1 reads WNHNN; CDR2 reads SYGVQD (reference sequence). The CDR3 bases are TGCGCCAGCAGCAAGGGGATTTTGGATACGCAGTATTTT. Protein sequence: CASSKGILDTQYF.

This clone was recorded only once. The rearrangement uses TRBV7-9 and TRBJ2-3, with TRBD1 as a possible D gene (6 bases). V was shortened by 1 base and J by 6 bases, with 17 bases between the two germline ends. Germline V gene sequence: CDR1 SEHNR, CDR2 FQNEAQ (reference sequence). The CDR3 is 16 residues long. This chain's CDR3 is CASSLVVGARRDTQYF. CDR3 DNA: TGTGCCAGCAGCTTAGTCGTGGGGGCAAGGCGCGATACGCAGTATTTT.

This chain joins TRBV29-1 and TRBJ1-2; a possible D gene is TRBD1 (6 bases). Germline V gives CDR1 SQVTM, CDR2 ANQGSEA. This CDR3 region has 16 residues. V was cut by 5 bases and J by 5 bases, with 24 bases left in between. CDR3 sequence: CSVFRPSGGLRYGYTF. CDR3 sequence (DNA): TGCAGCGTTTTTCGACCGAGCGGGGGCTTGAGGTATGGCTACACCTTC.

The rearrangement uses TRBV29-1 and TRBJ2-5; 7 bases map to TRBD1. The ends lost 7 bases at V and 5 bases at J; junction bases unmatched: 7. The CDR3 is 12 amino acids. Germline values: CDR1 SQVTM, CDR2 ANQGSEA. CDR3 residues: CSAYRGQETQYF. The CDR3 bases are TGCAGCGCGTACAGGGGCCAGGAGACCCAGTACTTC.

The genes are TRBV7-8 and TRBJ2-5, with 8 bases identical to TRBD1. V lost 5 bases to trimming and J lost 4 bases; unmatched junction nucleotides: 12. This CDR3 has 16 amino acids. Germline V lookup: CDR1 SGHVS, CDR2 FQNEAQ. The CDR3 here is CASSRLRQGARETQYF. CDR3 nucleotide sequence: TGTGCCAGCAGCAGGCTACGGCAGGGGGCTCGAGAGACCCAGTACTTC. The full variable domain, its missing parts supplied by reference TRBV7-8 and TRBJ2-5, is GAGVSQSPRYKVAKRGQDVALRCDPISGHVSLFWYQQALGQGPEFLTYFQNEAQLDKSGLPSDRFFAERPEGSVSTLKIQRTQQEDSAVYLCASSRLRQGARETQYFGPGTRLLVL.

This sequence joins TRBV6-6 and TRBJ2-1, with TRBD2 identical over 9 bases. This CDR3 comprises 14 residues. Germline V gene lookup returns CDR1 MNHNY and CDR2 SVGAGI (reference sequence). V gave up 6 bases and J gave up 4 bases; unmatched junction bases: 4. DNA of the CDR3: TGTGCCAGCAGCCCTAGCGGGGAATACAATGAGCAGTTCTTC. Amino acid sequence: CASSPSGEYNEQFF.

The rearrangement joins TRBV6-5 to TRBJ1-2; unclear D gene. V was cut by 2 bases and J by 0 bases, with 4 bases left in between. Germline values: CDR1 MNHEY, CDR2 SVGAGI. This CDR3 has 13 residues. The CDR3 sequence is CASSYKANYGYTF. In nucleotides, the CDR3 is TGTGCCAGCAGTTACAAAGCTAACTATGGCTACACCTTC.

The rearrangement links TRBV11-2 to TRBJ2-5, with D possibly matching TRBD1 (5 bases). V was shortened by 2 bases and J by 3 bases, with 13 bases between the two germline ends. Germline V CDR1 and CDR2: SGHAT, FQNNGV. The CDR3 length is 15 residues. The CDR3 nucleotides are TGTGCCAGCAGCTTAAACAGCCAGGGCGAAGAGACCCAGTACTTC. The encoded protein is CASSLNSQGEETQYF.

The chain recombines TRBV7-2 with TRBJ2-5; TRBD2 agrees at 14 bases. CDR3 length equals 15 residues. Germline V gives CDR1 SGHTA, CDR2 FQGNSA. V dropped 5 bases and J dropped 4; count of bases not matched to a gene: 3. The CDR3 nucleotides are TGTGCCAGCAGCATAGGACTAGCGGGGGGAGAGACCCAGTACTTC. Encoded protein: CASSIGLAGGETQYF.

The chain recombines TRBV6-5 with TRBJ2-7; D possibly corresponds to TRBD1 (5 bases). This CDR3 is built from 11 residues. V lost 8 bases, J lost 6 bases, and 11 bases lay in between. Looked up from germline, CDR1 is MNHEY and CDR2 is SVGAGI. CDR3 sequence (DNA): TGTGCCAGCGAAGGGGCAGGCGAGCAGTACTTC. Protein product: CASEGAGEQYF.

This chain joins TRBV7-9 and TRBJ2-2; D is possibly TRBD1 (6 bases). CDR3 length equals 15 residues. V gave up 4 bases and J gave up 2 bases, with 11 bases separating them. The germline V gene has CDR1 SEHNR and CDR2 FQNEAQ (reference sequence). The CDR3 coding sequence is TGTGCCAGCAGCTCGCAGGGGTCAAACACCGGGGAGCTGTTTTTT. Amino acid sequence: CASSSQGSNTGELFF.

V usage is TRBV18 and J usage is TRBJ1-4, with D hard to call. The length of the CDR3 is 14 residues. Germline values: CDR1 KGHSH, CDR2 LQKENI. Trimming cost V 2 bases and J 3 bases, with 7 bases left between them. This CDR3 is CASSPNGSNEKLFF. In DNA form, the CDR3 reads TGTGCCAGCTCACCAAACGGATCTAATGAAAAACTGTTTTTT.

This chain uses TRBV3-1 (or the pseudogene TRBV3-2) with TRBJ1-3, with D tentatively TRBD1 (5 bases). This CDR3 is 16 amino acids long. The V end was cut by 4 bases, the J end by 7 bases, with 20 bases between. Germline-derived CDR1 and CDR2 are LGHDT and YNNKEL (reference sequence). This CDR3 reads CASSPLTDLRPNTIYF. In nucleotides, the CDR3 is TGTGCCAGCAGCCCCCTGACAGATCTCCGTCCGAACACCATATATTTT.

About this clone: Relative to the germline gene, one junction end is altered; a read error may explain this. The chain employs TRBV19 and TRBJ2-4; D is undetermined. This CDR3 is built from 15 residues. Germline V CDR1 and CDR2: LNHDA, SQIVND (reference sequence). The CDR3 sequence: CASSIEATKFTPLCF. The CDR3, as DNA: TGTGCCAGTAGTATAGAAGCCACGAAATTTACCCCTCTATGCTTC. Using reference TRBV19 and TRBJ2-4 for the parts outside the CDR3, the full variable domain is DGGITQSPKYLFRKEGQNVTLSCEQNLNHDAMYWYRQDPGQGLRLIYYSQIVNDFQKGDIAEGYSVSREKKESFPLTVTSAQKNPTAFYLCASSIEATKFTPLCFGAGTRLSVL.

The chain couples TRBV6-5 to TRBJ2-1; D perhaps matches TRBD1 (5 bases). This CDR3 region has 12 residues. Looked up from germline, CDR1 is MNHEY and CDR2 is SVGAGI. Trimming stripped 3 bases from V and 8 bases from J, with 8 bases between. The CDR3 sequence: CASSYSGYEQFF. The CDR3 DNA reads TGTGCCAGCAGTTATTCAGGGTATGAGCAGTTCTTC.

This chain links TRBV19 with TRBJ2-1; D is undetermined. Trimming removed 5 bases from V and 5 bases from J, with 19 bases in between. Germline CDR1 LNHDA, CDR2 SQIVND (reference sequence). The CDR3 sequence is 16 residues long. CDR3 protein: CASSGSVSPPNNEQFF. CDR3 in DNA: TGTGCCAGTAGTGGCTCGGTCTCCCCCCCCAACAATGAGCAGTTCTTC.

This clone was seen just once. This chain connects TRBV27 to TRBJ1-2; 8 positions match TRBD1. Germline V gene sequence: CDR1 MNHEY, CDR2 SMNVEV (reference sequence). Losses at the gene ends were 5 bases for V and 2 bases for J; bases not matched to a gene: 4. The CDR3 is 14 residues long. The DNA of the CDR3 is TGTGCCAGCAGTGGGGACAGGTTGAACTATGGCTACACCTTC. Amino acids: CASSGDRLNYGYTF.

This chain connects TRBV29-1 to TRBJ1-2, with D uncertain. V lost 1 base and J 5 bases, leaving 14 bases between the germline ends. Germline lookup yields CDR1 SQVTM and CDR2 ANQGSEA. The CDR3 consists of 14 residues. Written as DNA, the CDR3 is TGCAGCGTTGAAGGAGGACGCCGGGATTATGGCTACACCTTC. Encoded protein: CSVEGGRRDYGYTF.

A single count supports this clone. The rearrangement links TRBV4-2 to TRBJ2-3; a possible D gene is TRBD1 (6 bases). The CDR3 runs 16 residues. Germline CDR1 reads LGHNA; CDR2 reads YNFKEQ. V shed 0 bases and J shed 0 bases, with 10 bases lying between them. CDR3 in DNA: TGTGCCAGCAGCCAAGATTTGGGACAAAGCACAGATACGCAGTATTTT. Translation gives CASSQDLGQSTDTQYF.